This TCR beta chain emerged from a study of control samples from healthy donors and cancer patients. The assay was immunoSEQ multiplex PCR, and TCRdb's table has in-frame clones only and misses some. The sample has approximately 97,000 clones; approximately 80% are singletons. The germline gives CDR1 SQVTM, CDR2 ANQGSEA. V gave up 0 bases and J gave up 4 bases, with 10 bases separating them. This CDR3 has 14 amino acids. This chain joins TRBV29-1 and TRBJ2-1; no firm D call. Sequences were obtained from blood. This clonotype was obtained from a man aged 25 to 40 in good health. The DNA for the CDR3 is TGCAGCGTTGAAGAACGGACGGTGTACAATGAGCAGTTCTTC. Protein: CSVEERTVYNEQFF.